These 14 T cell receptor beta chains share one sample of origin, sequenced in a study of T cell responses to AZD1222 COVID-19 vaccine. The table came from immunoSEQ multiplex PCR; TCRdb's copy has only in-frame clones and leaves some out. The sample records 150,000 to 200,000 clones, around 90% being singletons. The source material was peripheral blood, sampled 28 days after the second AZD1222 dose. The receptors here all came from an adult who received the AZD1222 COVID-19 vaccine.

This sequence joins TRBV10-3 and TRBJ2-6, with 9 bases that match TRBD1. V lost 3 bases, J lost 0 bases, and 3 bases stayed unmatched. Germline lookup yields CDR1 ENHRY and CDR2 SYGVKD. The CDR3 consists of 17 residues. The CDR3 DNA reads as TGTGCCATCAGTGACGGGACAGGGAGCTCTGGGGCCAACGTCCTGACTTTC. Amino acids: CAISDGTGSSGANVLTF.

This clone was seen just once. The chain employs TRBV19 and TRBJ2-1, with D possibly TRBD1 on 6 matching bases. The CDR3 runs 15 residues. CDR1 LNHDA and CDR2 SQIVND come from the germline V gene (reference sequence). V was clipped by 7 bases and J by 0 bases, with 13 bases between them. The DNA of the CDR3 is TGTGCCAGTAACAAAGACAGGAACTCCTACAATGAGCAGTTCTTC. This gives the protein CASNKDRNSYNEQFF. Filled out from reference TRBV19 and TRBJ2-1, the complete variable domain reads DGGITQSPKYLFRKEGQNVTLSCEQNLNHDAMYWYRQDPGQGLRLIYYSQIVNDFQKGDIAEGYSVSREKKESFPLTVTSAQKNPTAFYLCASNKDRNSYNEQFFGPGTRLTVL.

The V and J genes are TRBV4-2 and TRBJ1-1; no reliable D call. Germline assignment: CDR1 LGHNA and CDR2 YNFKEQ. CDR3 length: 13 amino acids. Trimming took off 3 bases at V and 1 base at J, with 6 bases between the two ends. The DNA of the CDR3 is TGTGCCAGCAGCCAGGCACAGAACACTGAAGCTTTCTTT. It translates to CASSQAQNTEAFF.

The genes are TRBV5-8 and TRBJ1-2; unclear D gene. The CDR3 consists of 14 residues. Per the germline V gene, CDR1 is SGHTS and CDR2 is YDEGEE. V gave up 5 bases and J gave up 1 base, with 12 bases separating them. The CDR3 coding sequence is TGTGCCAGCAGACCGAAGGTTGTTAACTATGGCTACACCTTC. Translated, it gives CASRPKVVNYGYTF.

The chain recombines TRBV24-1 with TRBJ2-3; TRBD2 is a possible D gene (5 bases). V lost 2 bases to trimming and J lost 1 base, with 9 bases between them. Germline-derived CDR1 and CDR2 are KGHDR and SFDVKD. This CDR3 has 15 amino acids. CDR3 coding DNA: TGTGCCACCAGTGATTACGAGGAGGGCACAGATACGCAGTATTTT. Translation gives CATSDYEEGTDTQYF.

V gene TRBV28 combines with J gene TRBJ2-5, with a weak D call TRBD2 (7 bases). CDR1 and CDR2 (germline): MDHEN, SYDVKM. This CDR3 region has 14 residues. The germline V and J ends were trimmed by 6 bases and 10 bases, with 21 bases remaining between them. This CDR3 is CASSVGPGRGDQYF. The CDR3 DNA reads TGTGCCAGCAGCGTTGGGCCAGGGAGGGGGGACCAGTACTTC.

A single count supports this clone. The chain carries TRBV7-9 and TRBJ2-1, with D perhaps given as TRBD1 or TRBD2 (5 bases each). V was shortened by 8 bases and J by 9 bases, with 17 bases between the two germline ends. CDR1 is SEHNR, CDR2 FQNEAQ, per germline (reference sequence). The CDR3 runs to 13 residues. As DNA, the CDR3 is TGTGCCAGCCAAGACCCGGGGCTTCCTGAGCAGTTCTTC. Translation: CASQDPGLPEQFF.

The J gene is TRBJ2-7, the V gene TRBV6-2 or TRBV6-3; 13 nucleotides agree with TRBD2. V lost 0 bases to trimming and J lost 2 bases; unmatched junction nucleotides: 4. The CDR3 has 17 amino acids. The V gene's germline CDR1 is MNHEY and CDR2 SVGEGT. The CDR3 loop reads CASSYSPGLAGAYEQYF. In DNA form, the CDR3 reads TGTGCCAGCAGTTACTCCCCAGGACTAGCGGGGGCCTACGAGCAGTACTTC.

This chain uses TRBV7-3 with TRBJ2-1, with D unresolved. The CDR3 consists of 12 residues. Germline values: CDR1 SGHTA, CDR2 FQGTGA. V gave up 5 bases and J gave up 6 bases, with 8 bases separating them. The CDR3 DNA follows: TGTGCCAGCAGCCCCCGTACCAATGAGCAGTTCTTC. Translated, it gives CASSPRTNEQFF.

The chain recombines TRBV5-6 with TRBJ1-2; a possible D gene is TRBD1 (6 bases). V was clipped by 0 bases and J by 6 bases, with 18 bases between them. This CDR3 contains 16 residues. Per germline, CDR1 SGHDT and CDR2 YYEEEE. CDR3 bases: TGTGCCAGCAGCTTGGATGGCAGGGGATGGTCTAATGGCTACACCTTC. This sequence encodes CASSLDGRGWSNGYTF.

V and J are TRBV5-6 and TRBJ2-1, with a possible D match to TRBD1 (6 bases). V lost 1 base to trimming and J lost 6 bases, with 11 bases between them. Germline lookup yields CDR1 SGHDT and CDR2 YYEEEE. This CDR3 region has 14 residues. The CDR3 DNA reads as TGTGCCAGCAGCTTGACAGGGACGGGCAATGAGCAGTTCTTC. Translated: CASSLTGTGNEQFF.

V gene TRBV9 combines with J gene TRBJ2-5; no firm D call. Germline V gene sequence: CDR1 SGDLS, CDR2 YYNGEE. The CDR3 is 15 amino acids. The V gene lost 4 bases and the J gene lost 3 bases, with 16 bases spanning the gap. The CDR3 DNA is TGTGCCAGCAGCCCCCATCCGGTGGATAAAGAGACCCAGTACTTC. Encoded protein: CASSPHPVDKETQYF.

This clone was found once. V usage is TRBV6-4 and J usage is TRBJ1-6; unclear D gene. Germline CDR1 and CDR2: MRHNA and SNTAGT. With 7 bases removed from V and 0 bases from J, the gap between germline ends came to 10 bases. This CDR3 is built from 15 residues. The CDR3 nucleotides read TGTGCCAGCATTGCACAGAGCTCCTATAATTCACCCCTCCACTTT. It is translated as CASIAQSSYNSPLHF.

The chain has TRBV27 and TRBJ2-3; no definite D call. Germline CDR1 MNHEY, CDR2 SMNVEV (reference sequence). The V and J ends lost 4 bases and 5 bases respectively, with 4 bases between them. The CDR3 runs to 11 residues. CDR3 coding DNA: TGTGCCAGCAGTTCCGGAGATACGCAGTATTTT. Amino acid sequence: CASSSGDTQYF.